The rows below give T cell receptor beta chains drawn from one sample of a study of cytomegalovirus exposure and HLA in healthy donors. The table came from immunoSEQ multiplex PCR; TCRdb's copy has only in-frame clones and leaves some out. The table records some 140,000 clones, 77% of them present only once. What was sequenced was PBMCs. These receptors came from a middle-aged woman in good health and CMV-seronegative. Both conserved end residues are part of each CDR3. A D gene is named only where the DNA matches it firmly. Rows may omit the clone size; those that give it use once, few, many or a size class.

j_call	d_call	v_call	clone_size	cdr3_length	cdr3_aa
TRBJ2-5	NA	TRBV6-1	NA	14	CASRGGSELETQYF
TRBJ1-2	NA	TRBV10-3	NA	14	CAISESTRTYGYTF
TRBJ1-1	NA	TRBV19	NA	15	CASSINQGLNTEAFF
TRBJ2-7	NA	TRBV5-6	few	11	CASSLYYEQYF
TRBJ2-7	TRBD2	TRBV6-1	NA	15	CASSRSSGGAYEQYF
TRBJ2-3	TRBD2	TRBV6-4	NA	16	CASSEFSGGATDTQYF
TRBJ1-3	NA	TRBV10-3	NA	12	CAIASSGNTIYF
TRBJ2-7	TRBD1	TRBV5-1	NA	11	CASSQQGEQYF
TRBJ2-1	NA	TRBV7-9	NA	18	CASSLAPQTGPLVGEQFF
TRBJ2-7	NA	TRBV7-2	NA	15	CASSSGGRQGLEQYF
TRBJ1-2	NA	TRBV7-2	NA	17	CASSSPKLGNWAHGYTF
TRBJ2-5	NA	TRBV7-2	NA	15	CASSLWLPVWETQYF
TRBJ1-2	TRBD1	TRBV27	NA	15	CASSFSDRPVYGYTF